The clone carrying this TCR beta chain was counted only a few times. The antigen is unknown. The table came from immunoSEQ multiplex PCR; TCRdb's copy has only in-frame clones and leaves some out. Among more than 95,000 clones listed, about 90% were seen once. The CDR3 length is 15 residues. Trimming cost V 1 base and J 7 bases; bases outside gene matches: 2. CDR1 is SGHAT and CDR2 is FQNNGV in the germline V gene. This specimen comes from a study of T cell responses to AZD1222 COVID-19 vaccine. As for the study in general: Second doses were pooled across both intervals (about 4 or about 12 weeks). The study, taken as a whole, reports: Repertoire samples came only from after the peak T cell response. Within unmutated variant regions lay the reported targets of nearly half of spike-specific TCRs.

This receptor was identified in an adult in good health. This material consisted of peripheral blood, taken on day 0 of AZD1222 vaccination. This chain connects TRBV11-2 to TRBJ2-1; 12 nucleotides match TRBD2. The CDR3 DNA is TGTGCCAGCAGCTTAGTGACTAGCGGGAGTAATGAGCAGTTCTTC. It translates to CASSLVTSGSNEQFF.